The 25 T cell receptor beta chains listed next were all sequenced from one sample in a study of blood T cell repertoires in COVID-19. TCRdb keeps only in-frame clones here, not all; method: immunoSEQ multiplex PCR. The sample lists more than 250,000 clones; approximately 89% were seen once. The material sequenced was peripheral blood. The receptors were gathered from a woman aged 25 to 39 with COVID-19, enrolled during active disease.

This clone was recorded only once. The rearrangement uses TRBV27 and TRBJ1-5, with D unresolved. Germline-derived CDR1 and CDR2 are MNHEY and SMNVEV (reference sequence). The ends were cut back, 3 bases at V and 4 bases at J, with 7 bases in the middle. The CDR3 runs 13 residues. CDR3 sequence reads: CASSFGVNQPQHF. The DNA for the CDR3 is TGTGCCAGCAGTTTCGGGGTTAATCAGCCCCAGCATTTT.

The table lists this clone with a count of one. Compared with germline, one end of the junction differs, possibly owing to a read error. The chain joins TRBV2 to TRBJ2-2, with D maybe TRBD2 (5 bases). Germline V gives CDR1 SNHLY, CDR2 FYNNEI. The CDR3 spans 14 residues. The CDR3 nucleotides are TGTGCCAGCAGTGAAGCGGGTAGTATTGGGGAGTTGTTTTTT. Encoded protein: CASSEAGSIGELFF.

This clone was seen just once. This chain uses TRBV27 with TRBJ2-2, with D perhaps TRBD2 (6 bases). V dropped 2 bases and J dropped 4 bases, with 11 bases sitting between them. The CDR3 covers 15 residues. Germline CDR1 MNHEY, CDR2 SMNVEV (reference sequence). The CDR3 sequence is CASSLVREATGELFF. CDR3 DNA: TGTGCCAGCAGTTTAGTGAGGGAGGCCACCGGGGAGCTGTTTTTT.

The chain links TRBV13 to TRBJ1-1, with TRBD1 as a possible D gene (5 bases). The CDR3 loop spans 17 amino acids. Trimming cost V 0 bases and J 2 bases, with 16 bases left between them. CDR1 is PRHDT and CDR2 is FYEKMQ in the germline V gene (reference sequence). The CDR3 nucleotides read TGTGCCAGCAGCTTAGGCCTGTGGCAGGGCCCCAACACTGAAGCTTTCTTT. Translation gives CASSLGLWQGPNTEAFF.

The J gene is TRBJ2-7, the V gene TRBV7-8, with a possible D match to TRBD1 (6 bases). The CDR3 contains 14 residues. The germline gives CDR1 SGHVS, CDR2 FQNEAQ. Deletions cut 5 bases from V and 0 bases from J, with 11 bases between. As DNA, the CDR3 is TGTGCCAGCAGCGGCCTGGACAGCTCCTACGAGCAGTACGTC. Protein sequence: CASSGLDSSYEQYV.

This clone was seen a single time. V usage is TRBV4-1 and J usage is TRBJ1-3; possibly TRBD1 for D (5 bases). Germline assignment: CDR1 MGHRA and CDR2 YSYEKL. V lost 0 bases and J 0 bases, leaving 21 bases between the germline ends. CDR3 size: 20 residues. CDR3 amino acids: CASSQDLGLSWAPSGNTIYF. CDR3 DNA sequence: TGCGCCAGCAGCCAAGATCTGGGGCTAAGTTGGGCGCCCTCTGGAAACACCATATATTTT.

The gene calls are TRBV10-2 and TRBJ1-5; D call uncertain. With 6 bases removed from V and 6 bases from J, the gap between germline ends came to 6 bases. This CDR3 is 11 amino acids long. Germline CDR1 is WSHSY and CDR2 is SAAADI. As DNA, the CDR3 is TGCGCCAGCAGCCCACTTCAGCCCCAGCATTTT. This codes for CASSPLQPQHF.

The chain joins TRBV6-5 to TRBJ1-2; 7 bases map to TRBD1. After removal of 6 bases from V and 8 bases from J, the junction contained 12 bases not matched to a gene. The length of the CDR3 is 14 residues. The germline CDR1 and CDR2 sequences are MNHEY and SVGAGI. The CDR3 DNA reads as TGTGCCAGCAGGCCCGGGACAGACTTTTTCGGCTACACCTTC. Amino acids: CASRPGTDFFGYTF.

CDR3 in DNA: TGTGCCAGCAGTTACGATGGCCGCAGGAACACTGAAGCTTTCTTT. Amino acids: CASSYDGRRNTEAFF. The chain is built from TRBV6-5 and TRBJ1-1; no firm D call. This CDR3 is 15 amino acids long. The germline CDR1 and CDR2 sequences are MNHEY and SVGAGI. V was trimmed by 2 bases and J by 1 base, leaving 11 bases between them.

The V gene is TRBV6-5, the J gene TRBJ1-2; possible D gene TRBD1, 6 bases. CDR1 is MNHEY and CDR2 is SVGAGI in the germline V gene. Deletions cut 7 bases from V and 6 bases from J, with 21 bases between. This CDR3 has 15 amino acids. CDR3 residues: CASTFTTGTRNGYTF. CDR3 in DNA: TGTGCCAGCACTTTCACTACCGGGACACGAAATGGCTACACCTTC.

This rearrangement joins TRBV2 to TRBJ2-3; tentative D call: TRBD1 (5 bases). CDR1 is SNHLY, CDR2 FYNNEI, per germline. This CDR3 comprises 14 residues. V lost 6 bases and J 1 base, leaving 11 bases between the germline ends. CDR3 amino acids: CASRVTGGTDTQYF. CDR3 coding DNA: TGTGCCAGCAGGGTAACAGGAGGCACAGATACGCAGTATTTT.

This chain connects TRBV7-2 to TRBJ1-6, with 7 bases identical to TRBD1. Germline CDR1 reads SGHTA; CDR2 reads FQGNSA. V gave up 0 bases and J gave up 7 bases; unmatched junction bases: 3. The CDR3 is made up of 15 amino acids. CDR3 residues: CASSLAGQTNSPLHF. The CDR3 DNA reads as TGTGCCAGCAGCTTAGCGGGACAGACAAATTCACCCCTCCACTTT.

The chain recombines TRBV5-3 with TRBJ2-7; D perhaps matches TRBD2 (5 bases). TRBV5-3 is noted as an ORF with a role that remains uncertain. Trimming removed 3 bases at V and 0 bases at J, with 13 bases between. The CDR3 has 15 residues. The CDR3 DNA reads as TGTGCCAGAAGCTGCGGACTTGCTACCTCCTACGAGCAGTACTTC. Translated, it gives CARSCGLATSYEQYF.

This chain uses TRBV19 with TRBJ2-6, with TRBD1 identical over 7 bases. This CDR3 is built from 14 residues. Looked up from germline, CDR1 is LNHDA and CDR2 is SQIVND (reference sequence). The V and J ends lost 5 bases and 3 bases, in that order; junction bases with no gene match: 1. The CDR3 coding sequence is TGTGCCAGTAGTGACAGGGTTGGGGCCAACGTCCTGACTTTC. This sequence encodes CASSDRVGANVLTF. Variable domain in full (rest from reference TRBV19 and TRBJ2-6): DGGITQSPKYLFRKEGQNVTLSCEQNLNHDAMYWYRQDPGQGLRLIYYSQIVNDFQKGDIAEGYSVSREKKESFPLTVTSAQKNPTAFYLCASSDRVGANVLTFGAGSRLTVL.

The rearrangement uses TRBV6-5 and TRBJ1-1; D remains ambiguous. This CDR3 spans 15 amino acids. Germline V gene data show CDR1 as MNHEY and CDR2 as SVGAGI. Trimming stripped 10 bases from V and 0 bases from J, with 18 bases between. CDR3 coding DNA: TGTGCCACCCGACTAGGGCAGACCTTGAACACTGAAGCTTTCTTT. It specifies CATRLGQTLNTEAFF.

This rearrangement joins TRBV2 to TRBJ2-2, with D perhaps matching TRBD2 (6 bases). The V end lost 1 base, the J end lost 5 bases, and 17 bases lay between the germline ends. This CDR3 has 17 residues. Germline assignment: CDR1 SNHLY and CDR2 FYNNEI. This CDR3 is CASSEERSGRRTGELFF. The CDR3 DNA reads TGTGCCAGCAGTGAAGAGAGGAGCGGGCGGCGAACCGGGGAGCTGTTTTTT. The whole variable domain, filled in from reference TRBV2 and TRBJ2-2, reads EPEVTQTPSHQVTQMGQEVILRCVPISNHLYFYWYRQILGQKVEFLVSFYNNEISEKSEIFDDQFSVERPDGSNFTLKIRSTKLEDSAMYFCASSEERSGRRTGELFFGEGSRLTVL.

The rearrangement links TRBV10-1 to TRBJ1-4, with TRBD1 identical over 9 bases. CDR3 length: 14 residues. CDR1 and CDR2 from the germline V gene are WNHNN and SYGVQD (reference sequence). V lost 6 bases, J lost 8 bases, and 7 bases stayed unmatched. The CDR3 loop reads CASSTGTGKEKLFF. CDR3 nucleotides: TGCGCCAGCAGCACCGGGACAGGGAAAGAAAAACTGTTTTTT.

The rearrangement joins TRBV5-1 to TRBJ1-3; perhaps TRBD1 as D (6 bases). The CDR3 spans 15 residues. Germline V gene sequence: CDR1 SGHRS, CDR2 YFSETQ. The V and J ends lost 7 bases and 0 bases respectively, with 14 bases between them. The CDR3 nucleotides read TGCGCCAGCCGACCGACAGGAAACTCTGGAAACACCATATATTTT. Its protein product is CASRPTGNSGNTIYF.

This clone has just a few counts. This chain connects TRBV4-1 to TRBJ1-6; D not certain. The CDR3 consists of 13 residues. The germline gives CDR1 MGHRA, CDR2 YSYEKL. The V end lost 1 base, the J end lost 7 bases, and 5 bases lay between the germline ends. The CDR3 bases are TGCGCCAGCAGCCAAGTCCCGAATTCACCCCTCCACTTT. It is translated as CASSQVPNSPLHF.

V is TRBV2 and J is TRBJ2-1, with D possibly TRBD2 on 5 matching bases. V dropped 1 base and J dropped 8 bases, with 15 bases sitting between them. Germline V CDR1 and CDR2: SNHLY, FYNNEI. This CDR3 spans 15 amino acids. The CDR3 coding sequence is TGTGCCAGCAGTGAAGGGTGGACTCTTTTGTATGAGCAGTTCTTC. This encodes CASSEGWTLLYEQFF.

This clone was detected once. The chain employs TRBV5-4 and TRBJ1-1, with D possibly matching TRBD1 (5 bases). Deletions cut 4 bases from V and 6 bases from J, with 16 bases between. Germline-derived CDR1 and CDR2 are SGHNT and YYREEE (reference sequence). The CDR3 is 14 amino acids. Written as DNA, the CDR3 is TGTGCCAGCAGCGGGACTATGGTTGGCGCTGAAGCTTTCTTT. As protein: CASSGTMVGAEAFF.

About this clone itself: The same CDR3 can be traced to other DNA sequences in this sample. The genes are TRBV12-3 or TRBV12-4 and TRBJ1-3, with D unresolved. The length of the CDR3 is 12 residues. V lost 6 bases to trimming and J lost 4 bases, with 7 bases between them. As DNA, the CDR3 is TGTGCCAGCAGCTTACAGGGAAACACCATATATTTT. Translation: CASSLQGNTIYF.

This chain's CDR3 is CASSQEAAGANEQFF. DNA for the CDR3: TGTGCCAGCAGCCAAGAAGCAGCAGGGGCCAATGAGCAGTTCTTC. This chain joins TRBV4-2 and TRBJ2-1, with TRBD1 as a possible D gene (6 bases). Trimming left V 0 bases short and J 6 bases short, with 12 bases between. The CDR3 spans 15 residues. The germline gives CDR1 LGHNA, CDR2 YNFKEQ.

The V gene is TRBV19, the J gene TRBJ1-5; 9 positions match TRBD1. The trim removed 6 bases at V and 7 bases at J, leaving 4 bases unmatched. Germline lookup yields CDR1 LNHDA and CDR2 SQIVND (reference sequence). The CDR3 runs 13 residues. The CDR3 DNA reads TGTGCCAGTAGCCCGACAGGGGGACAGCCCCAGCATTTT. This encodes CASSPTGGQPQHF. Combining the CDR3 with reference TRBV19 and TRBJ1-5 gives the whole variable domain DGGITQSPKYLFRKEGQNVTLSCEQNLNHDAMYWYRQDPGQGLRLIYYSQIVNDFQKGDIAEGYSVSREKKESFPLTVTSAQKNPTAFYLCASSPTGGQPQHFGDGTRLSIL.

In its sample, this clone was seen once. This chain uses TRBV9 with TRBJ1-4; perhaps TRBD1 as D (6 bases). Per germline, CDR1 SGDLS and CDR2 YYNGEE. The V gene lost 4 bases and the J gene lost 4 bases, with 17 bases spanning the gap. This CDR3 has 16 amino acids. CDR3 DNA: TGTGCCAGCAGCCCAGCCGGGGGGCAGAGTAATGAAAAACTGTTTTTT. It encodes CASSPAGGQSNEKLFF.